The text below deals with one TCR beta chain. Its antigen is not identified. V was shortened by 0 bases and J by 0 bases, with 14 bases between the two germline ends. CDR3 length equals 17 residues. Germline assignment: CDR1 ENHRY and CDR2 SYGVKD. Isolated RNA was reverse transcribed into cDNA used as the sequencing template. This table comes from immunoSEQ multiplex PCR, and its TCRdb copy is limited to in-frame clones, with some not included. The sample carries approximately 150,000 clones, 55% to 65% recorded once. Cell sorting on a FACSAria was used to separate CD4+ and CD8+ T cells from the PBMCs. These data originate in a study of CD8+ T cells in alopecia areata. General observations from the study: It was lesional scalp, especially alopecia totalis/universalis, that showed higher clonality than normal scalp. It was less clear whether patients shared TCRs than it was in mice, possibly because of HLA. Besides other cells, scalp samples also yield sequences of resident alphabeta T cells from normal skin.

Material: CD4+ T cells sorted from blood. The V call is TRBV10-3, the J call TRBJ1-1; D might be TRBD1 (5 bases). The source of this sequence is a human donor in good health. The DNA for the CDR3 is TGTGCCATCAGTGAGTCGAGGGGACGGATTATGAACACTGAAGCTTTCTTT. Its protein is CAISESRGRIMNTEAFF.